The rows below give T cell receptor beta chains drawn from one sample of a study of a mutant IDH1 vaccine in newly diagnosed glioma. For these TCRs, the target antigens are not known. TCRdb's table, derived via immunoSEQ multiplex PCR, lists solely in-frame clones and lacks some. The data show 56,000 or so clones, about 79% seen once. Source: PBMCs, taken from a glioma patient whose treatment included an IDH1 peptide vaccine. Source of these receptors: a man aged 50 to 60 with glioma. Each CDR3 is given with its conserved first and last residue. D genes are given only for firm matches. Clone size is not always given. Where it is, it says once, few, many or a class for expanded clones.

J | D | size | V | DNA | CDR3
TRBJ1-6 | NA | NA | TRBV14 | TGTGCCAGCAGCCTTTCAAGGGATTCACCCCTCCACTTT | CASSLSRDSPLHF
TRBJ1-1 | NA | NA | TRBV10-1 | TGCGCCAGCAGTGATCAGAGGAACACTGAAGCTTTCTTT | CASSDQRNTEAFF
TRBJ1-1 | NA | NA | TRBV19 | TGTGCCAGTACCAGACAGGCCTTGAACACTGAAGCTTTCTTT | CASTRQALNTEAFF
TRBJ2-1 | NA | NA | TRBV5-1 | TGCGCCAGCAGCTTGGCCAACAGGGCATCCTACAATGAGCAGTTCTTC | CASSLANRASYNEQFF
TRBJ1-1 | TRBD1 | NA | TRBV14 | TGTGCCAGCAGCCAGCGACAGGGGAACACTGAAGCTTTCTTT | CASSQRQGNTEAFF
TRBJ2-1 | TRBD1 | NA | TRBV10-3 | TGTGCCATCAGTGAATACCTAGAGGGGACAGTCTCCTACAATGAGCAGTTCTTC | CAISEYLEGTVSYNEQFF
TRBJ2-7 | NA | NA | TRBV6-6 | TGTGCCAGCACTGGGCTTATCTCCGAGCAGTACTTC | CASTGLISEQYF
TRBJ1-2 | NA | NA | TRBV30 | TGTGCCTGGAGTGTACAGGCCTACTATGGCTACACCTTC | CAWSVQAYYGYTF
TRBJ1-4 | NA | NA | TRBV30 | TGTGCCTGGTCTTGGACCACAGTTCTTGAAAAACTGTTTTTT | CAWSWTTVLEKLFF
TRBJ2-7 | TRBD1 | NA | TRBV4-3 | TGCGCCAGCAGCCACCAAGGACAGGGGATCTACGAGCAGTACTTC | CASSHQGQGIYEQYF
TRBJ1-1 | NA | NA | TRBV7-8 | TGTGCCAGCAGTCCTGTGGGCACTGAAGCTTTCTTT | CASSPVGTEAFF
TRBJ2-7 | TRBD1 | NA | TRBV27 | TGTGCCAGCAGTTTATCAGGGGGCGCGGGCGAGCAGTACTTC | CASSLSGGAGEQYF
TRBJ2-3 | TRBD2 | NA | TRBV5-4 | TGTGCCAGCAGGTCGTCTAGCGGGGGGGAGGATACGCAGTATTTT | CASRSSSGGEDTQYF
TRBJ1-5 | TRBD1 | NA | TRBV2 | TGTGCCAGCAGCTGGACAGGGGATCAGCCCCAGCATTTT | CASSWTGDQPQHF
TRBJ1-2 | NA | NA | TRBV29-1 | TGCAGCCCCAGGTGGAGGTCCGGTGGCTACACCTTC | CSPRWRSGGYTF
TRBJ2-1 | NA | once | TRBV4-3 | TGCGCCAGCAGCCAAGATTACGCCGACAACAATGAGCAGTTCTTC | CASSQDYADNNEQFF
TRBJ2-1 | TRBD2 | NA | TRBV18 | TGTGCCAGCTCACCACCGACTAGCGGGGGCCTTGGGGGGCAGTTCTTC | CASSPPTSGGLGGQFF
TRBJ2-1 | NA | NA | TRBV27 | TGTGCCAGCAGTTTGATAGGGGAATCCTACAATGAGCAGTTCTTC | CASSLIGESYNEQFF
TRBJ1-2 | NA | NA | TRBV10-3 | TGTGCCATCAGTGAGGGTTGGGGGGCTCAGTATGGCTACACCTTC | CAISEGWGAQYGYTF
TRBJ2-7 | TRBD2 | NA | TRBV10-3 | TGTGCCATCACCGAAGGGAGCCGCAGCGGGGTCGAGCAGTACTTC | CAITEGSRSGVEQYF
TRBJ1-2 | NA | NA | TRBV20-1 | TGCAGTGCTAAGAGCTATGGCTACACCTTC | CSAKSYGYTF
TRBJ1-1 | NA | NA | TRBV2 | TGTGCCAGCAGCCTACAGGCCCGAGGGACTGAAGCTTTCTTT | CASSLQARGTEAFF
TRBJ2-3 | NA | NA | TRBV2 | TGTGCCAGTGGAGGGACAGATACGCAGTATTTT | CASGGTDTQYF
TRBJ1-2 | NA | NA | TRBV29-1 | TGCAGCGTTGAAGGCGCGGGGGGGGGCTACACCTTC | CSVEGAGGGYTF
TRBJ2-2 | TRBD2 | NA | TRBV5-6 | TGTGCCAGCAGCTTGTACGGGCGGGAGGACACCGGGGAGCTGTTTTTT | CASSLYGREDTGELFF
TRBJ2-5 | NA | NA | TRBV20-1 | TGCAGTGGGCAAATCCAAGAGACCCAGTACTTC | CSGQIQETQYF
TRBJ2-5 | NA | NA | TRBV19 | TGTGCCAGTAGTATTATCTCCCAAGAGACCCAGTACTTC | CASSIISQETQYF
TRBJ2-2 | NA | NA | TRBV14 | TGTGCCAGCAGCCAAGACAAGGGTTCGGGCTGGACCGGGGAGCTGTTTTTT | CASSQDKGSGWTGELFF
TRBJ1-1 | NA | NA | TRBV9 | TGTGCCAGCAGCGTAATTTGGGGGTCGGACACTGAAGCTTTCTTT | CASSVIWGSDTEAFF
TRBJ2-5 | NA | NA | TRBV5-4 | TGTGCCAGCAGCTTGGAGCAGTTTCAGGAGACCCAGTACTTC | CASSLEQFQETQYF
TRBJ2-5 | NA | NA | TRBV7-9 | TGTGCCAGCAGCTTAGGAGGGGGAGAGACCCAGTACTTC | CASSLGGGETQYF
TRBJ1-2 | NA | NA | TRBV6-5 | TGTGCCAGCAGTTACTCGACGGGCGGGTACTATGGCTACACCTTC | CASSYSTGGYYGYTF
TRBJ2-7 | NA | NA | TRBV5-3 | TGTGCCAGAAGCCGGGACTACGAGCAGTACTTC | CARSRDYEQYF
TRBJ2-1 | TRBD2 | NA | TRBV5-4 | TGTGCCAGCAGCCCCCGACTAGCGGGGCATGAGCAGTTCTTC | CASSPRLAGHEQFF
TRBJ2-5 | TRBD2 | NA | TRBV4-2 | TGTGCCAGCAGCCAATTAGCGGGTCTAAGGGAGACCCAGTACTTC | CASSQLAGLRETQYF
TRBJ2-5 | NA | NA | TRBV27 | TGTGCCAGCAGGGTTGCCAAGACCCAGTACTTC | CASRVAKTQYF
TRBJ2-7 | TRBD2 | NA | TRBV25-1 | TGTGCCAGCAGTGAATGGAGTAGCGGGTCCTACGAGCAGTACTTC | CASSEWSSGSYEQYF
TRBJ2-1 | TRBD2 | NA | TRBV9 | TGTGCCAGCAGCGTAGATACTAGCGACGGTGAGCAGTTCTTC | CASSVDTSDGEQFF
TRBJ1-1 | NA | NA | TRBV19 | TGTGCCAGTAATTACCATACTTCGAACACTGAAGCTTTCTTT | CASNYHTSNTEAFF
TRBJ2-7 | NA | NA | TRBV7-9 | TGTGCCAGCAGCTCCAGTGAAATCTCCTACGAGCAGTACTTC | CASSSSEISYEQYF
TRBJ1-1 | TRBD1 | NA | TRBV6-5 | TGTGCCAGCAGGGGACAGGGGGCGCGGACTGAAGCTTTCTTT | CASRGQGARTEAFF
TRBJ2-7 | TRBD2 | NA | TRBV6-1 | TGTGCCAGTGTTGGACTAGCGGGGGCTCGGAACGAGCAGTACTTC | CASVGLAGARNEQYF
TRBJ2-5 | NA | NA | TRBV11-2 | TGTGCCAGCAGCAGGGGACATTCACAAGAGACCCAGTACTTC | CASSRGHSQETQYF
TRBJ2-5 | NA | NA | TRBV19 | TGTGCCAGTAGGGGGGGGCGGATGGGAGAGACCCAGTACTTC | CASRGGRMGETQYF
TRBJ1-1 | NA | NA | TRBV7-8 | TGTGCCAGCAGCTTCGGGACCGCGAACACTGAAGCTTTCTTT | CASSFGTANTEAFF
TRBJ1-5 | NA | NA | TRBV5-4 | TGTGCCAGCAGCTTGGATGGGAACGGACAGCCCCAGCATTTT | CASSLDGNGQPQHF
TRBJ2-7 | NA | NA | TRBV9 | TGTGCCAGCAGCGGCCTAGGGTTAGGGGAGCAGTACTTC | CASSGLGLGEQYF
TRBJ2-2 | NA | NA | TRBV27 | TGTGCCAGCAGTTCCCTCAGGGGGGGCGGGGAGCTGTTTTTT | CASSSLRGGGELFF
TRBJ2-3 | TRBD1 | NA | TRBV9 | TGTGCCAGCAGCGTAGAAGGGGGCACGACAGATACGCAGTATTTT | CASSVEGGTTDTQYF